This is a list of T cell receptor beta chains from one sample in a study of patients and donors after allogeneic stem cell transplantation. MiXCR was run by TCRdb on the RT-PCR reads, yielding one entry per CDR3 protein. This sample has about 230,000 distinct CDR3 sequences, with about 14% found just once. Sample: blood, either unsorted or a sorted T cell fraction (not recorded which). These receptors came from a human donor who was either an allogeneic HSCT recipient or a stem cell or donor lymphocyte infusion donor (not recorded which). It is not recorded whose cells these are; they may come from a transplant donor. The CDR3 runs from the conserved cysteine through the conserved F or W. Fields, in order: clone size, V gene, D gene, J gene, CDR3 protein, CDR3 DNA. The D gene is left open where the match is weak. Clone size is stated in some rows and not others, as once, few, many or a class when expanded.

>many|TRBV7-8|.|TRBJ2-4
CASTLGGEGWGNIQYF
TGTGCCAGCACCCTCGGCGGCGAGGGGTGGGGAAACATTCAGTACTTC
>.|TRBV9|TRBD2|TRBJ2-1
CASSVVAGGGSYNEQFF
TGTGCCAGCAGCGTAGTAGCGGGGGGCGGCTCCTACAATGAGCAGTTCTTC
>.|TRBV13|.|TRBJ1-5
CASSLGLSGREGQPQHF
TGTGCCAGCAGCTTAGGCCTATCGGGTCGGGAAGGTCAGCCCCAGCATTTT
>.|TRBV2|.|TRBJ2-2
CATARGRLENTGELFF
TGTGCCACCGCCCGGGGCAGGCTTGAGAACACCGGGGAGCTGTTTTTT
>.|TRBV7-9|TRBD2|TRBJ2-5
CASSPRLAGGKETQYF
TGTGCCAGCAGCCCGAGACTAGCGGGGGGTAAAGAGACCCAGTACTTC
>.|TRBV7-3|.|TRBJ1-1
CASSLRRGLGAFF
TGTGCCAGCAGCTTAAGACGGGGATTAGGGGCTTTCTTT
>.|TRBV6-1|.|TRBJ1-2
CASSPHLDGYNYGYTF
TGTGCCAGCAGTCCCCATCTCGACGGCTATAACTATGGCTACACCTTC
>few|TRBV19|TRBD2|TRBJ2-1
CASSTFTGTSGRNEQFF
TGTGCCAGTAGTACTTTTACCGGGACTAGCGGGAGAAATGAGCAGTTCTTC
>.|TRBV20-1|TRBD2|TRBJ2-7
CSATGTSGGFYEQYF
TGCAGTGCCACCGGGACTAGCGGAGGCTTTTACGAGCAGTACTTC
>many|TRBV5-1|.|TRBJ1-4
CASSLAGRGDEKLFF
TGCGCCAGCAGCTTGGCCGGCAGGGGCGATGAAAAACTGTTTTTT
>many|TRBV11-2|.|TRBJ2-1
CASSSAGNEQFF
TGTGCCAGCAGCAGCGCAGGGAATGAGCAGTTCTTC
>many|TRBV20-1|.|TRBJ1-2
CSANGGGSYGYTF
TGCAGTGCTAATGGGGGGGGAAGCTATGGCTACACCTTC
>few|TRBV20-1|TRBD2|TRBJ2-1
CSAAVLAGGSYNEQFF
TGCAGTGCTGCCGTTCTAGCGGGGGGGTCCTACAATGAGCAGTTCTTC
>.|TRBV11-2|.|TRBJ2-3
CASSLDHLVQGSTDTQYF
TGTGCCAGCAGCTTAGATCATTTGGTCCAAGGGAGCACAGATACGCAGTATTTT
>many|TRBV4-1|TRBD1|TRBJ2-1
CASSQVGTGSDEQFF
TGCGCCAGCAGCCAAGTAGGGACAGGGTCCGATGAGCAGTTCTTC
>many|TRBV2|TRBD2|TRBJ2-1
CASSGTSGPNEQFF
TGTGCCAGCAGTGGGACTAGCGGGCCCAATGAGCAGTTCTTC
>few|TRBV19|TRBD1|TRBJ2-3
CASSPRGRTSTDTQYF
TGTGCCAGTAGTCCCAGGGGGCGGACTAGCACAGATACGCAGTATTTT
>many|TRBV5-1|.|TRBJ1-2
CASSLEAVYGYTF
TGCGCCAGCAGCTTGGAGGCAGTTTATGGCTACACCTTC
>many|TRBV9|.|TRBJ1-4
CASSLGGSEKLFF
TGTGCCAGCAGCCTAGGAGGCTCTGAAAAACTGTTTTTT
>.|TRBV5-1|.|TRBJ1-4
CASSPAEGHEKLFF
TGCGCCAGCAGCCCAGCCGAGGGCCATGAAAAACTGTTTTTT
>.|TRBV27|TRBD1|TRBJ1-6
CASSSRQGYNSPLHF
TGTGCCAGCAGTTCTCGACAGGGTTATAATTCACCCCTCCACTTT
>few|TRBV7-2|.|TRBJ1-5
CASSRRGINQPQHF
TGTGCCAGCAGCAGGAGGGGGATCAATCAGCCCCAGCATTTT
>.|TRBV19|.|TRBJ1-5
CASSGNGEQPQHF
TGTGCCAGTAGTGGGAACGGGGAACAGCCCCAGCATTTT
>few|TRBV7-2|.|TRBJ1-5
CASSLEAGENQPQHF
TGTGCCAGCAGCTTAGAGGCAGGGGAGAATCAGCCCCAGCATTTT
>.|TRBV5-1|.|TRBJ1-2
CASRPPRDGYTF
TGCGCCAGCAGGCCCCCTAGAGATGGCTACACCTTC
>few|TRBV5-1|.|TRBJ1-1
CASSPGGGNSNTEAFF
TGCGCCAGCAGCCCCGGCGGGGGGAATTCGAACACTGAAGCTTTCTTT
>few|TRBV9|.|TRBJ1-4
CASSLQGTNEKLFF
TGTGCCAGCAGCTTACAGGGAACTAATGAAAAACTGTTTTTT
>.|TRBV9|TRBD2|TRBJ2-5
CASSPGTSIETQYF
TGTGCCAGCAGCCCGGGGACTAGCATAGAGACCCAGTACTTC
>few|TRBV20-1|TRBD2|TRBJ2-1
CSARDLVGGPWEQFF
TGCAGTGCTAGAGATCTAGTGGGAGGGCCTTGGGAGCAGTTCTTC
>.|TRBV3-1|TRBD2|TRBJ2-1
CASSQGGLAFQSSYNEQFF
TGTGCCAGCAGCCAAGGGGGACTAGCCTTTCAGAGCTCCTACAATGAGCAGTTCTTC
>few|TRBV20-1|TRBD2|TRBJ2-1
CSANSGGRLYNEQFF
TGCAGTGCTAACAGCGGGGGGAGACTCTACAATGAGCAGTTCTTC
>.|TRBV7-7|.|TRBJ2-5
CASSPSGETQYF
TGTGCCAGCAGCCCTTCCGGGGAGACCCAGTACTTC
>few|TRBV9|TRBD1|TRBJ2-3
CASSAAVSGTGGTDTQYF
TGTGCCAGCAGCGCAGCCGTCTCCGGGACAGGGGGCACAGATACGCAGTATTTT
>few|TRBV2|TRBD1|TRBJ1-2
CASRRFGTGYNGYTF
TGTGCCAGCAGACGTTTCGGGACAGGGTATAACGGCTACACCTTC
>.|TRBV29-1|.|TRBJ2-2
CSVASGSANTGELFF
TGCAGCGTCGCATCAGGGTCCGCGAACACCGGGGAGCTGTTTTTT